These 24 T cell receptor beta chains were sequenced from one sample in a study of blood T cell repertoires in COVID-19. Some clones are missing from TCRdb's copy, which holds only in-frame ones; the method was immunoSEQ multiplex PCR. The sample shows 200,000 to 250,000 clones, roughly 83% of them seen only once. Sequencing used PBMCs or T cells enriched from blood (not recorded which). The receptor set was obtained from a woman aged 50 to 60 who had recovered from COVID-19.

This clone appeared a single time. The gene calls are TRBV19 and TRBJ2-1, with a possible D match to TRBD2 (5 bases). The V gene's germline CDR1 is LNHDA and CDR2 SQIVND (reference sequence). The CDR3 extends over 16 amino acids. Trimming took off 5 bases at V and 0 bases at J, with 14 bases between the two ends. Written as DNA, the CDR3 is TGTGCCAGTAGTCCTTGGCGGGCGCGCTCCTACAATGAGCAGTTCTTC. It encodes CASSPWRARSYNEQFF. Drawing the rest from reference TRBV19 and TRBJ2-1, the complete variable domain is DGGITQSPKYLFRKEGQNVTLSCEQNLNHDAMYWYRQDPGQGLRLIYYSQIVNDFQKGDIAEGYSVSREKKESFPLTVTSAQKNPTAFYLCASSPWRARSYNEQFFGPGTRLTVL.

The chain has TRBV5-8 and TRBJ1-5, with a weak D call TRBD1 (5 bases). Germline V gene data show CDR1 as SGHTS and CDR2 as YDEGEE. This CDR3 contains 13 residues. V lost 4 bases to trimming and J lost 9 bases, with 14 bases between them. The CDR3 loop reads CASSPSHGGPQHF. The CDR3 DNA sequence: TGTGCCAGCAGCCCGTCCCACGGGGGGCCCCAGCATTTT.

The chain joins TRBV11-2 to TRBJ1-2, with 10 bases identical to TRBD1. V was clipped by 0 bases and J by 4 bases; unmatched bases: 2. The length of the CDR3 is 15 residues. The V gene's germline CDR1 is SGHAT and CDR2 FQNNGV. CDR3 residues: CASSLDGTGVYGYTF. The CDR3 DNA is TGTGCCAGCAGCTTAGATGGGACAGGGGTCTATGGCTACACCTTC.

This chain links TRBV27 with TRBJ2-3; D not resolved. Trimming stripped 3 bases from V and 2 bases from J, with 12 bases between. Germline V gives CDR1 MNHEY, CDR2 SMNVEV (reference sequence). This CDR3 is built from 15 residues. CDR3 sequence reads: CASSFLYGVTDTQYF. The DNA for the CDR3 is TGTGCCAGCAGTTTTTTGTACGGAGTCACAGATACGCAGTATTTT.

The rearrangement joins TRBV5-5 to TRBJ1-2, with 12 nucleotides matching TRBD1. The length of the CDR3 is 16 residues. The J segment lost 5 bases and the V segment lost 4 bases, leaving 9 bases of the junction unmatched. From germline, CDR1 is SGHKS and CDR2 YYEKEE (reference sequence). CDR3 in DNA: TGTGCCAGCAGCCTTGGCCCGGGACAGGGGGCGTATGGCTACACCTTC. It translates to CASSLGPGQGAYGYTF.

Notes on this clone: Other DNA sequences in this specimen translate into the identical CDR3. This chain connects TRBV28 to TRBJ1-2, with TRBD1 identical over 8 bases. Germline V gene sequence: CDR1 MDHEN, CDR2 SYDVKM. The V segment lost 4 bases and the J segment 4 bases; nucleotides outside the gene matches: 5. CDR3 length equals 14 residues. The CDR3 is CASSSRGRGYGYTF. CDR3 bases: TGTGCCAGCAGTTCCAGGGGGCGCGGCTATGGCTACACCTTC.

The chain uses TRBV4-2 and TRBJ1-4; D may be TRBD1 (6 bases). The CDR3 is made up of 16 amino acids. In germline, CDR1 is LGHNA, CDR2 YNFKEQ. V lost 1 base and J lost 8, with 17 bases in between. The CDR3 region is CASSQVDAGAVEKLFF. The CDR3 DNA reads TGTGCCAGCAGCCAAGTAGACGCAGGGGCCGTCGAAAAACTGTTTTTT.

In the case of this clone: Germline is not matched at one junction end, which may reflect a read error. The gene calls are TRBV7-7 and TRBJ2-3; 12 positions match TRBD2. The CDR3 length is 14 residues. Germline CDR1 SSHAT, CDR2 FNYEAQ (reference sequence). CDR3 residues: CASSPGLAGDTQYF. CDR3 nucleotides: TGTGCTAGCAGCCCGGGACTAGCGGGAGATACGCAGTATTTT.

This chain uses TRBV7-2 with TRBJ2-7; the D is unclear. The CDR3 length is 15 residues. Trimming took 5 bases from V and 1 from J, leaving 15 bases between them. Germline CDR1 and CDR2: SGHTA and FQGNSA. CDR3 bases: TGTGCCAGCAGCCCTTCGGCAGGTCCTTCCTACGAGCAGTACTTC. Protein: CASSPSAGPSYEQYF.

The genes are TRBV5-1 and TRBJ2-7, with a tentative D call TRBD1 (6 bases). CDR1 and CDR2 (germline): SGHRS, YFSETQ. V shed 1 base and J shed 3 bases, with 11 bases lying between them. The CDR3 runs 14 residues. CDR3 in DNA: TGCGCCAGCAGCTTGAAACAGGGTGACTACGAGCAGTACTTC. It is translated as CASSLKQGDYEQYF.

The CDR3 DNA reads as TGTGCCAGCAGCCCCGGGGGGGGCACAGATACGCAGTATTTT. Its protein product is CASSPGGGTDTQYF. This sequence joins TRBV11-2 and TRBJ2-3; the match to TRBD2 covers 8 bases. Unmatched junction bases numbered 2, after V lost 5 bases and J lost 1 base. The CDR3 has 14 amino acids. Germline V gives CDR1 SGHAT, CDR2 FQNNGV. Using reference TRBV11-2 and TRBJ2-3 for the parts outside the CDR3, the full variable domain is EAGVAQSPRYKIIEKRQSVAFWCNPISGHATLYWYQQILGQGPKLLIQFQNNGVVDDSQLPKDRFSAERLKGVDSTLKIQPAKLEDSAVYLCASSPGGGTDTQYFGPGTRLTVL.

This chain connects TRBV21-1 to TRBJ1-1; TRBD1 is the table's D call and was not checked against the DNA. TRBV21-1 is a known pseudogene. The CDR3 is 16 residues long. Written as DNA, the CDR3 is TGTGCCAGGGCTTACACACGGCCCCTCAGGGACACTGAAGCTTTCTTT. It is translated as CARAYTRPLRDTEAFF.

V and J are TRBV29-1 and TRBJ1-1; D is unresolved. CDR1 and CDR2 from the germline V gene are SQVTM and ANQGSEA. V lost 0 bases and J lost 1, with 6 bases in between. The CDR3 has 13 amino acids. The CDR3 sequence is CSVEDSWNTEAFF. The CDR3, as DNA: TGCAGCGTTGAAGATTCGTGGAACACTGAAGCTTTCTTT. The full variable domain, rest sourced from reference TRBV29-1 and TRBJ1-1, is SAVISQKPSRDICQRGTSLTIQCQVDSQVTMMFWYRQQPGQSLTLIATANQGSEATYESGFVIDKFPISRPNLTFSTLTVSNMSPEDSSIYLCSVEDSWNTEAFFGQGTRLTVV.

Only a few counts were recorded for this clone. CDR3 protein: CASSPDRRNYGYTF. In DNA form, the CDR3 reads TGCGCCAGCAGTCCCGACAGGCGGAACTATGGCTACACCTTC. The chain has TRBV10-2 and TRBJ1-2; maybe TRBD1 (6 bases). The CDR3 contains 14 residues. V shed 5 bases and J shed 2 bases, with 12 bases lying between them. The germline V gene has CDR1 WSHSY and CDR2 SAAADI.

The CDR3 protein is CASTTPGITNYGYTF. As DNA, the CDR3 is TGTGCCAGCACCACCCCGGGGATCACTAACTATGGCTACACCTTC. The chain uses TRBV5-4 and TRBJ1-2, with D unresolved. The V gene's germline CDR1 is SGHNT and CDR2 YYREEE (reference sequence). V gave up 6 bases and J gave up 0 bases, with 15 bases separating them. The CDR3 runs 15 residues.

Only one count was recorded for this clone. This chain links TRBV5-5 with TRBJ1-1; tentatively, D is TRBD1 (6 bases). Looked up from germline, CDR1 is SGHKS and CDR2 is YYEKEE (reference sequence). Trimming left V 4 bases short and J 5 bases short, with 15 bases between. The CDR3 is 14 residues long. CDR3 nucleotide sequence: TGTGCCAGCAGCCAGGACAGTTGGGGGACTGAAGCTTTCTTT. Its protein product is CASSQDSWGTEAFF.

The CDR3 bases are TGTGCCAGCACCCCGACTAGCGGTGACAATGAGCAGTTCTTC. Protein product: CASTPTSGDNEQFF. V gene TRBV28 combines with J gene TRBJ2-1, with TRBD2 matching over 9 bases. The germline gives CDR1 MDHEN, CDR2 SYDVKM. This CDR3 is 14 amino acids long. Unmatched junction bases numbered 6, after V lost 7 bases and J lost 5 bases.

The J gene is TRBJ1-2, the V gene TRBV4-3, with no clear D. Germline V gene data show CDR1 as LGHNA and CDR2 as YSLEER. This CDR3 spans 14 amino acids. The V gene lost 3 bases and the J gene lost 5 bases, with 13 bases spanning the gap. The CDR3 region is CASSQDRHGYGYTF. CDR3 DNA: TGCGCCAGCAGCCAGGATCGACACGGATATGGCTACACCTTC.

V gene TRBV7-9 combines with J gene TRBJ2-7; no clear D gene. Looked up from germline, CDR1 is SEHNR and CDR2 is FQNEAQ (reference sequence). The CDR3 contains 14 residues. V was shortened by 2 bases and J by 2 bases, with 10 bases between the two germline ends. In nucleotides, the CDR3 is TGTGCCAGCAGCTTACACGACGGAGCCTACGAGCAGTACTTC. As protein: CASSLHDGAYEQYF.

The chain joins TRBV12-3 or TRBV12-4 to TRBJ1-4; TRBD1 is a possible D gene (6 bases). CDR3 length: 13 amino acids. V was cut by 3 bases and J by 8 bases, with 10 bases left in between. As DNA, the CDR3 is TGTGCCAGCAGTTTTTCAGGGGCAGAAAAACTGTTTTTT. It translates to CASSFSGAEKLFF.

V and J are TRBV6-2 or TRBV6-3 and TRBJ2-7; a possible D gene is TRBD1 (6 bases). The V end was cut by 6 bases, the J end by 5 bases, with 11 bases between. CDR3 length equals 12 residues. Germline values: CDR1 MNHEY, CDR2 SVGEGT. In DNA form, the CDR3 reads TGTGCCAGCAGCCCCAGGGGAAACGAGCAGTACTTC. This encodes CASSPRGNEQYF.

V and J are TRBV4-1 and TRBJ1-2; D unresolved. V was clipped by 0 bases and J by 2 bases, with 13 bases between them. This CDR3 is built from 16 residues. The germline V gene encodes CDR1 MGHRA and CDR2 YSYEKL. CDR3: CASSQDSLAANYGYTF. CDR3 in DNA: TGCGCCAGCAGCCAAGATTCCCTGGCAGCGAACTATGGCTACACCTTC.

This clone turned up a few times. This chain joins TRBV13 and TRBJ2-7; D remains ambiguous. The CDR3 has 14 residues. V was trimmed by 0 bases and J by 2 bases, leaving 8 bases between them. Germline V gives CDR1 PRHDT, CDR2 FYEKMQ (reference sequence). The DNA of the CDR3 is TGTGCCAGCAGCTTAGGCCGCAGTCCCTACGAGCAGTACTTC. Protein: CASSLGRSPYEQYF.

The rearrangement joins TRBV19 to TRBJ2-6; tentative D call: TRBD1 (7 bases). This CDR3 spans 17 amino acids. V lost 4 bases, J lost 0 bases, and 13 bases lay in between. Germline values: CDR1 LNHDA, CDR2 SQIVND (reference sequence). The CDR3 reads CASSRVRGASGANVLTF. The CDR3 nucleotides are TGTGCCAGTAGTAGGGTCAGGGGGGCCTCTGGGGCCAACGTCCTGACTTTC.